This entry is about one T cell receptor (beta chain). An end of the junction differs from the germline gene, which may be a read error. Looked up from germline, CDR1 is MGHRA and CDR2 is YSYEKL. There are 12 residues in the CDR3. These data come from a study of control samples from healthy donors and cancer patients. The protocol was immunoSEQ multiplex PCR, while the TCRdb copy is restricted to in-frame clones and leaves out a portion. The sample records around 160,000 clones, roughly 93% being singletons. Specimen: blood. The sequence came from a man younger than 35 in good health. The V and J genes are TRBV4-1 and TRBJ1-4; no clear D gene. CDR3 nucleotide sequence: TGCGCCAGCAGCTCGGAGACGGATAGACTGTCTTTT. Translation gives CASSSETDRLSF.